This entry lists 17 T cell receptor beta chains sequenced from one sample in a study of shared clonotypes between healthy human individuals (dated by TCRdb to the early 2020s). The library came from the immunoSEQ multiplex PCR assay. TCRdb carries this immuneACCESS record with in-frame sequences only. Its versions omit some clonotypes, under half of them owing to an unresolved V gene in the studies checked, with the rest unexplained. The sample table shows about 2 million clones, and over 85% are seen once. 0.13% of the sample comes from the top ten. Material: naive CD4+ T cells sorted from blood. The cell subset or site tag for this specimen amounts to: CD45RA+ positively selected. These receptors originate from a man aged 18 to 29 in good health.

This chain links TRBV6-6 with TRBJ2-7; D is possibly TRBD1 or TRBD2 (5 bases each). Trimming pared 7 bases from V and 0 bases from J, leaving 13 bases between. The CDR3 covers 14 residues. Germline V gene sequence: CDR1 MNHNY, CDR2 SVGAGI (reference sequence). In DNA, the CDR3 is TGTGCCAGCATGCGAGGGACCAGCTCCTACGAGCAGTACTTC. Translation: CASMRGTSSYEQYF.

DNA for the CDR3: TGTGCCAGCAGCCAAGATCTAGCGGGGGGGACGCAGGAGCAGTTCTTC. As protein: CASSQDLAGGTQEQFF. The chain carries TRBV4-2 and TRBJ2-1, with TRBD2 matching 12 bases. CDR1 and CDR2 (germline): LGHNA, YNFKEQ. The CDR3 sequence is 16 residues long. After removal of 0 bases from V and 10 bases from J, the junction contained 7 bases not matched to a gene.

The genes are TRBV9 and TRBJ2-1, with TRBD2 matching 10 bases. CDR1 and CDR2 (germline): SGDLS, YYNGEE. The CDR3 totals 15 residues. J was trimmed by 6 bases and V by 0 bases; bases with no gene match: 3. The CDR3 sequence is CASSVVPSGSNEQFF. CDR3 DNA: TGTGCCAGCAGCGTAGTCCCTAGCGGGAGCAATGAGCAGTTCTTC.

The chain links TRBV12-2 to TRBJ1-5. TRBV12-2 is reported as a pseudogene. The CDR3 extends over 12 amino acids. In nucleotides, the CDR3 is TGTGCAAGTCGCTCCCCGACTCAGCCCCAGCATTTT. Encoded protein: CASRSPTQPQHF.

The gene calls are TRBV28 and TRBJ1-2; a possible D gene is TRBD1 (6 bases). The germline CDR1 and CDR2 sequences are MDHEN and SYDVKM. V was shortened by 7 bases and J by 8 bases, with 11 bases between the two germline ends. CDR3 length: 11 residues. The CDR3 is CASKGGSGYTF. CDR3 bases: TGTGCCAGCAAGGGGGGGTCCGGCTACACCTTC.

This clone showed up just once. The chain links TRBV5-1 to TRBJ2-7; TRBD2 is a possible D gene (6 bases). The V gene lost 4 bases and the J gene lost 3 bases, with 11 bases spanning the gap. CDR1 is SGHRS, CDR2 YFSETQ, per germline. There are 13 residues in the CDR3. CDR3 region: CASSPAGGYEQYF. CDR3 DNA sequence: TGCGCCAGCAGCCCAGCCGGGGGCTACGAGCAGTACTTC.

The CDR3 nucleotides read TGTGCCAGCAGCTCGACGGGCGGTTTCTACACAGATACGCAGTATTTT. Translating it yields CASSSTGGFYTDTQYF. V is TRBV11-2 and J is TRBJ2-3; no firm D call. Trimming left V 4 bases short and J 2 bases short, with 16 bases between. The CDR3 extends over 16 amino acids. CDR1 and CDR2 from the germline V gene are SGHAT and FQNNGV.

The rearrangement links TRBV11-2 to TRBJ2-5; D may be TRBD1 (6 bases). V lost 5 bases and J lost 2, with 15 bases in between. Germline V lookup: CDR1 SGHAT, CDR2 FQNNGV. The CDR3 length is 15 residues. The CDR3 region is CASSRTVPPQETQYF. The CDR3 nucleotides are TGTGCCAGCAGCCGGACAGTCCCACCACAAGAGACCCAGTACTTC.

The chain couples TRBV4-1 to TRBJ1-1; 8 bases are a match to TRBD1. Germline trimming cut 3 bases from V and 5 bases from J; bases unmatched to any gene: 8. CDR1 MGHRA and CDR2 YSYEKL come from the germline V gene. CDR3 length equals 15 residues. CDR3 coding DNA: TGCGCCAGCAGCCAGGATAGGACAGGGTGGACTGAAGCTTTCTTT. It codes for CASSQDRTGWTEAFF.

The chain combines TRBV19 with TRBJ2-7; 8 nucleotides line up with TRBD1. Germline V gene lookup returns CDR1 LNHDA and CDR2 SQIVND (reference sequence). With V trimmed by 4 bases and J by 3 bases, 5 bases remained unmatched. This CDR3 comprises 14 residues. CDR3 region: CASSSRQGIYEQYF. The CDR3 DNA is TGTGCCAGTAGTAGCCGACAGGGGATCTACGAGCAGTACTTC.

This chain uses TRBV30 with TRBJ2-2; the match to TRBD1 covers 9 bases. The length of the CDR3 is 15 residues. Per germline, CDR1 GTSNPN and CDR2 SVGIG (reference sequence). Trimming at V came to 0 bases and at J to 5 bases, leaving 4 bases not matched to a gene. The chain's CDR3 is CAWSVLGQGTGELFF. The CDR3 DNA follows: TGTGCCTGGAGTGTACTCGGACAGGGGACCGGGGAGCTGTTTTTT. Full variable domain (rest looked up from reference TRBV30 and TRBJ2-2): SQTIHQWPATLVQPVGSPLSLECTVEGTSNPNLYWYRQAAGRGLQLLFYSVGIGQISSEVPQNLSASRPQDRQFILSSKKLLLSDSGFYLCAWSVLGQGTGELFFGEGSRLTVL.

The chain couples TRBV5-4 to TRBJ1-2; D gene ambiguous. This CDR3 region has 13 residues. Per germline, CDR1 SGHNT and CDR2 YYREEE (reference sequence). Between the trimmed V and J ends, which lost 4 bases and 9 bases, there was a span of 16 bases. The DNA of the CDR3 is TGTGCCAGCAGCCCCGGACGGGTTACGAGCTACACCTTC. It is translated as CASSPGRVTSYTF. The variable domain in full, with the rest retrieved from reference TRBV5-4 and TRBJ1-2, is ETGVTQSPTHLIKTRGQQVTLRCSSQSGHNTVSWYQQALGQGPQFIFQYYREEENGRGNFPPRFSGLQFPNYSSELNVNALELDDSALYLCASSPGRVTSYTFGSGTRLTVV.

The chain is built from TRBV11-3 and TRBJ2-3, with a weak D call TRBD2 (6 bases). The CDR3 extends over 13 amino acids. Germline CDR1 reads SGHNT; CDR2 reads YENEEA. Between the trimmed V and J ends, which lost 2 bases and 5 bases, there was a span of 8 bases. The CDR3 sequence is CASSLKAGDTQYF. In DNA form, the CDR3 reads TGTGCCAGCAGCTTAAAAGCGGGAGATACGCAGTATTTT.

This chain joins TRBV6-6 and TRBJ1-1; D is unclear. The CDR3 extends over 14 amino acids. The V gene lost 4 bases and the J gene lost 0 bases, with 9 bases spanning the gap. Germline loops: CDR1 MNHNY, CDR2 SVGAGI (reference sequence). The CDR3 here is CASSSAGVNTEAFF. DNA for the CDR3: TGTGCCAGCAGTTCGGCGGGAGTGAACACTGAAGCTTTCTTT.

Regarding this clone: A much larger clonotype is one base distant, so this may be a read error. The J gene is TRBJ2-1, the V gene TRBV7-2; 13 positions match TRBD2. Per germline, CDR1 SGHTA and CDR2 FQGNSA. V lost 7 bases to trimming and J lost 8 bases; unmatched junction nucleotides: 11. The CDR3 has 16 amino acids. The CDR3 loop is CASNPRTSGSSDEQFF. For the CDR3, the DNA is TGTGCCAGCAACCCTCGGACTAGCGGGAGTAGCGATGAGCAGTTCTTC. The full variable domain, with the rest looked up from reference TRBV7-2 and TRBJ2-1, is GAGVSQSPSNKVTEKGKDVELRCDPISGHTALYWYRQSLGQGLEFLIYFQGNSAPDKSGLPSDRFSAERTGGSVSTLTIQRTQQEDSAVYLCASNPRTSGSSDEQFFGPGTRLTVL.

The chain uses TRBV11-3 and TRBJ2-2; no clear D. The ends were cut back, 3 bases at V and 4 bases at J, with 9 bases in the middle. This CDR3 has 14 residues. Germline CDR1 SGHNT, CDR2 YENEEA. CDR3 amino acids: CASSLSGFTGELFF. The DNA for the CDR3 is TGTGCCAGCAGCTTGTCAGGTTTCACCGGGGAGCTGTTTTTT. The whole variable domain, filled in from reference TRBV11-3 and TRBJ2-2, reads EAGVVQSPRYKIIEKKQPVAFWCNPISGHNTLYWYLQNLGQGPELLIRYENEEAVDDSQLPKDRFSAERLKGVDSTLKIQPAELGDSAVYLCASSLSGFTGELFFGEGSRLTVL.

This clone was recorded once. Different DNA sequences within this sample yield the same CDR3. The genes are TRBV5-1 and TRBJ1-1; D unresolved. The germline V and J ends were trimmed by 1 base and 1 base, with 8 bases remaining between them. The CDR3 loop spans 14 amino acids. Germline CDR1 is SGHRS and CDR2 is YFSETQ. CDR3 sequence: CASSLQTSNTEAFF. The CDR3, as DNA: TGCGCCAGCAGCTTGCAAACATCGAACACTGAAGCTTTCTTT.